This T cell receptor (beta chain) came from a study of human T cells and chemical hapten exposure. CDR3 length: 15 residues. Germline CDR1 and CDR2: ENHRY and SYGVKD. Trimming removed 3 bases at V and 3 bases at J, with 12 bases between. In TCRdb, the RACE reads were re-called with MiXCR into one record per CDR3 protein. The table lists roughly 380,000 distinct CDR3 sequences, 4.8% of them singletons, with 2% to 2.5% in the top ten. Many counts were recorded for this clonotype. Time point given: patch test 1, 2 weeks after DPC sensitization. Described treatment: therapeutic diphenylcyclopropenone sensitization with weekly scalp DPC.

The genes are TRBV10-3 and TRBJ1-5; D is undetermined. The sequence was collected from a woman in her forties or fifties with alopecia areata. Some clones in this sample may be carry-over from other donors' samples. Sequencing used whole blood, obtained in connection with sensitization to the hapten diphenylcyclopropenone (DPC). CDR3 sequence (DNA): TGTGCCATCAGTGACAAAGGCCTTGTCAATCAGCCCCAGCATTTT. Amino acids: CAISDKGLVNQPQHF.